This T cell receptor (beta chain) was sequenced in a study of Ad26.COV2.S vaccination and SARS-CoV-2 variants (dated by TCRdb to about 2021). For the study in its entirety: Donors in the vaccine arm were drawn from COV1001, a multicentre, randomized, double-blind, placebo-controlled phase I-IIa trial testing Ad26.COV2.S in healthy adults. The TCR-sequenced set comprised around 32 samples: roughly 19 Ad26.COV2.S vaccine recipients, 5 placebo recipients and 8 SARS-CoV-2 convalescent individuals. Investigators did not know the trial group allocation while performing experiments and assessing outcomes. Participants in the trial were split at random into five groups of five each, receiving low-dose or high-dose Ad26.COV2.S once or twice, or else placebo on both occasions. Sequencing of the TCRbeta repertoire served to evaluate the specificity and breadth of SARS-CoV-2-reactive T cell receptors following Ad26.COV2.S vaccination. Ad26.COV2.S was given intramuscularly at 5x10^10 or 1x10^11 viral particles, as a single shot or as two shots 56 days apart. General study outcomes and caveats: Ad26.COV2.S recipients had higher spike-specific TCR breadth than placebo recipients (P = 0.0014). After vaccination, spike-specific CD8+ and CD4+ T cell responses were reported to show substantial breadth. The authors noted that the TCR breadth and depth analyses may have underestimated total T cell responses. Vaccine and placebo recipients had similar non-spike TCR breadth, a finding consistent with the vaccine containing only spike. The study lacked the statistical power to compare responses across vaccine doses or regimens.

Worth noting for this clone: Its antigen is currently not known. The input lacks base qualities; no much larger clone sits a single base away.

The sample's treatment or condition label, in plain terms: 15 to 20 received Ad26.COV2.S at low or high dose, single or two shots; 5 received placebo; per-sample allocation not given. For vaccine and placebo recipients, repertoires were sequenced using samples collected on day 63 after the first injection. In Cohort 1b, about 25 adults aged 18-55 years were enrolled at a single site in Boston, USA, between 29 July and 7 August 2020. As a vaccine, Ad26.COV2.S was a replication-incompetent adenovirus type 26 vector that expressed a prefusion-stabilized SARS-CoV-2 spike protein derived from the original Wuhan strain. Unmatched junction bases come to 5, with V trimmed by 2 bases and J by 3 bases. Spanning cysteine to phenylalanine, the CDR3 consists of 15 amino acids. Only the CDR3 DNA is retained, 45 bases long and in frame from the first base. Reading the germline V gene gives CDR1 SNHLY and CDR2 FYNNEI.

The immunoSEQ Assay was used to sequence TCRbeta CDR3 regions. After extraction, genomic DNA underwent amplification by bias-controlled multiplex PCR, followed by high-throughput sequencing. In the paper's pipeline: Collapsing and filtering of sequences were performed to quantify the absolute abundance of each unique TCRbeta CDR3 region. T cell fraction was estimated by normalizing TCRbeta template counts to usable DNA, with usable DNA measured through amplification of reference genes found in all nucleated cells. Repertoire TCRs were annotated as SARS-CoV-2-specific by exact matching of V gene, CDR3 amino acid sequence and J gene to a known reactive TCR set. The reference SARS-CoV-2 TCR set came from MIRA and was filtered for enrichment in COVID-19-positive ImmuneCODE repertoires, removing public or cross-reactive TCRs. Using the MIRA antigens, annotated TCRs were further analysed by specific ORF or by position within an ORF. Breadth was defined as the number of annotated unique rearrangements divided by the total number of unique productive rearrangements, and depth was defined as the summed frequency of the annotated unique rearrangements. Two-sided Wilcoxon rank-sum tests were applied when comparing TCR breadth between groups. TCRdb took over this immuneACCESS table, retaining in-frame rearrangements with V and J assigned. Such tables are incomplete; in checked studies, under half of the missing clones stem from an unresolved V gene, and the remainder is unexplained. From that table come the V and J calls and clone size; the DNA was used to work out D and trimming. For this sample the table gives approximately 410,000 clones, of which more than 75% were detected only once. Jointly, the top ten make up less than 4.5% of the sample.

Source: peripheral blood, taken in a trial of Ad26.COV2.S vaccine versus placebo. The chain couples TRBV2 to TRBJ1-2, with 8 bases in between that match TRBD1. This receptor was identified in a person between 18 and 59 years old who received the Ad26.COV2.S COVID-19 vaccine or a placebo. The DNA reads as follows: TGTGCCAGCAGTGAAAGGGGGACAGGACACTATGGCTACACCTTC. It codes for CASSERGTGHYGYTF.